These 8 T cell receptor beta chains were sequenced from one sample in a study of T-cell reconstitution after alpha-beta-depleted transplantation in children. A TCRbeta library incorporating unique molecular identifiers was prepared. TCRdb recomputed calls from the PCR reads with MiXCR, one row per CDR3 protein. Among about 1,000,000 distinct CDR3 sequences, around 30% were seen once, and the ten largest hold under 30%. Sequenced material: PBMCs, mostly from graft donor cells, taken 360 days after TCRalphabeta/CD19-depleted stem cell transplant. These receptors all stem from a boy under three years old who had a stem cell transplant for SCID, so the T cells may come from the graft donor.

This clonotype was counted many times. The chain carries TRBV4-1 and TRBJ1-5; 9 bases are a match to TRBD1. There are 15 residues in the CDR3. Germline assignment: CDR1 MGHRA and CDR2 YSYEKL. Losses at the gene ends were 4 bases for V and 6 bases for J; bases not matched to a gene: 7. The CDR3, as DNA: TGCGCCAGCAGCCCCGGGGACAGGGTAGGTCAGCCCCAGCATTTT. Translating gives CASSPGDRVGQPQHF.

The sample holds one count of this clonotype. The chain has TRBV15 and TRBJ2-7; 11 bases are a match to TRBD1. J was trimmed by 5 bases and V by 3 bases; bases with no gene match: 6. The CDR3 has 15 residues. The germline V gene encodes CDR1 LNHNV and CDR2 YYDKDF (reference sequence). The CDR3 bases are TGTGCCACCAGCAGTCAGGACAGGGGGCCCAACGAGCAGTACTTC. Translation gives CATSSQDRGPNEQYF.

This clonotype was counted once. The chain employs TRBV7-6 and TRBJ2-1; 14 bases align to TRBD2. Unmatched junction bases numbered 13, after V lost 3 bases and J lost 12 bases. The CDR3 sequence is 17 residues long. Germline lookup yields CDR1 SGHVS and CDR2 FNYEAQ. As DNA, the CDR3 is TGTGCCAGCAGCTTGGTCCCCGCGACTAGCGGGGGGGTAGGGCAGTTCTTC. It yields the protein CASSLVPATSGGVGQFF.

This clonotype was observed a handful of times. V is TRBV15 and J is TRBJ1-1; D unresolved. The V gene's germline CDR1 is LNHNV and CDR2 YYDKDF (reference sequence). CDR3 length: 15 amino acids. V was cut by 1 base and J by 1 base, with 10 bases left in between. CDR3 region: CATSRVGLGNTEAFF. Written as DNA, the CDR3 is TGTGCCACCAGCAGAGTGGGGTTGGGGAACACTGAAGCTTTCTTT.

This clonotype was seen only a few times. The chain links TRBV29-1 to TRBJ1-1; TRBD1 aligns across 10 bases. Per the germline V gene, CDR1 is SQVTM and CDR2 is ANQGSEA. The CDR3 runs to 14 residues. Germline trimming cut 6 bases from V and 5 bases from J; bases unmatched to any gene: 9. Written as DNA, the CDR3 is TGCAGCGTCTCCCGGGACAGGGGATGGACTGAAGCTTTCTTT. Protein sequence: CSVSRDRGWTEAFF.

This clonotype was recorded many times. The V gene is TRBV27, the J gene TRBJ2-7; perhaps TRBD1 as D (5 bases). Per the germline V gene, CDR1 is MNHEY and CDR2 is SMNVEV (reference sequence). V was shortened by 2 bases and J by 4 bases, with 9 bases between the two germline ends. This CDR3 region has 13 residues. The CDR3 sequence: CASSLRGNYEQYF. The CDR3 DNA reads as TGTGCCAGCAGTTTAAGGGGCAATTACGAGCAGTACTTC.

The chain employs TRBV9 and TRBJ2-5; the D gene is possibly TRBD2 (7 bases). This CDR3 contains 16 residues. With 3 bases removed from V and 2 bases from J, the gap between germline ends came to 17 bases. Germline CDR1 reads SGDLS; CDR2 reads YYNGEE. The chain's CDR3 is CASSGQSGGLQETQYF. The CDR3 nucleotides are TGTGCCAGCAGCGGCCAATCCGGGGGGCTGCAAGAGACCCAGTACTTC.

The chain uses TRBV20-1 and TRBJ2-1; maybe TRBD1 (5 bases). CDR1 and CDR2 from the germline V gene are DFQATT and SNEGSKA (reference sequence). Trimming pared 7 bases from V and 3 bases from J, leaving 13 bases between. The CDR3 consists of 13 residues. The chain's CDR3 is CSGGLSIYNEQFF. The CDR3 DNA is TGCAGTGGGGGCTTGAGTATCTACAATGAGCAGTTCTTC.